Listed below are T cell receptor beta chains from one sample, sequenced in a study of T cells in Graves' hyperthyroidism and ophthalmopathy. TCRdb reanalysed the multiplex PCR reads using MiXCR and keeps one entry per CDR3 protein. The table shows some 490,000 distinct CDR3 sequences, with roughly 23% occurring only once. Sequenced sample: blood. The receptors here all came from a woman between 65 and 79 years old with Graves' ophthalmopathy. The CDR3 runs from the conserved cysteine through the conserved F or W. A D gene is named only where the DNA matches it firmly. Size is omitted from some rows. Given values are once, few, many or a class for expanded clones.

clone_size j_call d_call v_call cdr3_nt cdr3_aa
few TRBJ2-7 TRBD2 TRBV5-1 TGCGCCAGCAGCTTGAAGGGCGGGAGTCTCTACGAGCAGTACTTC CASSLKGGSLYEQYF
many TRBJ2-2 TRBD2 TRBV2 TGTGCCAGCAGGACCCTAAACGGGAGGGCCGGGGAGCTGTTTTTT CASRTLNGRAGELFF
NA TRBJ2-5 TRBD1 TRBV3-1 TGTGCCAGCAGCTCACAGGGGGGTCGGGAGACCCAGTACTTC CASSSQGGRETQYF
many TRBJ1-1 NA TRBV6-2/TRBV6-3 TGTGCCAGCAGTTTCAATACAGGTACTGAAGCTTTCTTT CASSFNTGTEAFF
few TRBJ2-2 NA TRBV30 TGTGCCTGGAGTGTAGTGCCCGGGGAGCTGTTTTTT CAWSVVPGELFF
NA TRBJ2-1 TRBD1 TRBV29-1 TGCAGCGTTGAAGGGGACAGGGACTACAATGAGCAGTTCTTC CSVEGDRDYNEQFF
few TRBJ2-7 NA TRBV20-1 TGCAGTGCGGTGGGGCCGACCTACGAGCAGTACTTC CSAVGPTYEQYF
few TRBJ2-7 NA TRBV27 TGTGCCAGCAGGGTACAGGGGAGGGCCTACGAGCAGTACTTC CASRVQGRAYEQYF
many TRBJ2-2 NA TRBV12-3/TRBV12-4 TGTGCCAGCAGTTCGGCCCAGGCCGGGGAGCTGTTTTTT CASSSAQAGELFF
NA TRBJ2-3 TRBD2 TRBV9 TGTGCCAGCAGCGTAGGGACTAGCGGTTACACAGATACGCAGTATTTT CASSVGTSGYTDTQYF
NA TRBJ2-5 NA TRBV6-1 TGTGCCAGCAGTGAATTGAAAGCCCGTGTTTACTTC CASSELKARVYF
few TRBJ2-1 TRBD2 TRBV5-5 TGTGCCAGCAGCACGGGTTCTAGCGGGAATGAGCAGTTCTTC CASSTGSSGNEQFF
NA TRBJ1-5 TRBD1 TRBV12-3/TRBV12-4 TGTGCCAGCTCGACAGGGAATGTATATCAGCCCCAGCATTTT CASSTGNVYQPQHF
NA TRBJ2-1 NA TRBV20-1 TGCAGTGCTAAAGGGGTCGGACTGAGCAATGAGCAGTTCTTC CSAKGVGLSNEQFF
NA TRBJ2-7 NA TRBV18 TGTGCCAGCTCCCGGACAGACGAGCAGTACTTC CASSRTDEQYF
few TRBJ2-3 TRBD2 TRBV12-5 TGTGCTAGTGGTTTGTCTCAGGGACTACCGATCACAGATACGCAGTATTTT CASGLSQGLPITDTQYF
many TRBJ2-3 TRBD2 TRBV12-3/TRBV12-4 TGTGCCAGCAGTTTAGGGGTAGCGGGAGGGCCAGGCACAGATACGCAGTATTTT CASSLGVAGGPGTDTQYF
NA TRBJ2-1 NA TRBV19 TGTGCCAGTAGTATCCTGGAGAGCTCCTACAATGAGCAGTTCTTC CASSILESSYNEQFF
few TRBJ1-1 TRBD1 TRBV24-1 TGTGCCACCAAGTCGTCAGGGGGCGGGACTGAAGCTTTCTTT CATKSSGGGTEAFF
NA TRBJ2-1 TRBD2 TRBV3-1 TGTGCCAGCAGCCAAGATCTAGGGGCCCCGGGGACTAGCAGCAATGAGCAGTTCTTC CASSQDLGAPGTSSNEQFF
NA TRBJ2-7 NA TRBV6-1 TGTGCCAGCAGTCCCCCCCCGGCAGGGTCCTACGAGCAGTACTTC CASSPPPAGSYEQYF
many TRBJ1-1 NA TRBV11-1 TGTGCCAGCAGCTTAGTCAGTGAAGCTTTCTTT CASSLVSEAFF